This TCR beta chain is from a study of CD8 T cells in Susac syndrome (dated 2019 in TCRdb). About the full investigation: Whether CD8+ T cell activation and differentiation in Susac syndrome was antigen driven was tested using repertoire sequencing. Clonality of the CD8+ T cell repertoire was compared between more than 9 healthy donors, about 14 Susac syndrome patients and some 15 multiple sclerosis patients. The study at large found these results: The number of individuals in the TCR sequencing and HLA analysis was recognized as being relatively small.

V is cut back by 6 bases and J by 10 bases, with 9 bases in the junction unmatched. The cysteine opens and the phenylalanine closes a CDR3 of 13 amino acids. Only the CDR3 DNA stays, 39 bases, in frame from base 1. The germline V gene yields MNHEY for CDR1 and SVGEGT for CDR2. Peripheral blood CD8+ and CD4+ T cells from healthy donors, Susac syndrome patients and multiple sclerosis patients were profiled by high-throughput TCR beta sequencing. Healthy donors were included as age- and sex-matched controls. Bulk CD8+ and CD4+ T cells were purified by magnetic negative isolation, while CD8+ TEMRA cells were enriched using FACS. Blood was drawn into EDTA tubes, processed within 24 hours, and PBMCs were isolated by density gradient centrifugation. PBMCs intended for TCR sequencing were cryopreserved in liquid nitrogen and were subsequently thawed in a 37 degrees C water bath. The sorted or isolated CD4+, CD8+ and CD8+ TEMRA cells reached a purity of at least 90%.

On this clonotype: The antigen it recognizes is unknown. One base away there is no much larger clone; base qualities are not given.

RNA was extracted using the RNeasy kit, and about 0.45 to 1 ug of the RNA was reverse transcribed with random hexamers. The immunoSEQ multiplex PCR assay, covering 54 Vbeta and 13 Jbeta segments, was used to amplify TCR beta CDR3 regions. Bias from PCR amplification was corrected by using a synthetic template baseline for primer optimization and for computational correction. For the original study's pipeline: Reads were assigned to V, D and J genes according to IMGT and analyzed in immunoSEQ Analyzer, with only productive sequences retained. Clonality was calculated as one minus the Shannon entropy normalized by log2 of the number of productive unique sequences. For each patient and control, public and private clones were evaluated within the 100 most prevalent clones. Susac-specific clones were defined as absent from healthy and MS cohorts, about 1,100 published viral clones and other ImmuneACCESS disease sequences. The public sequencing data were trimmed at Q25 with fastp and processed into clonotypes with MiXCR by TCRdb, which kept only in-frame beta chains. Entries that share a CDR3 protein sequence are merged under the most common genes and DNA. It is TCRdb's table, rather than the study itself, that gives the V and J calls and clone size. Counted in this sample were 100,000 or so distinct CDR3 sequences; approximately 90% of them appeared once. The ten largest clones capture about 0.11% of the sample.

The rearranged chain carries TRBV6-2 or TRBV6-3 and TRBJ2-1; 7 nucleotides in the junction match TRBD2. The specimen sequenced was CD8+ T cells from PBMCs. The TCR sequence derives from a human donor in good health. The CDR3 sequence is CASRRDPSGEQFF. The DNA sequence is TGTGCCAGCAGACGTGACCCTAGCGGAGAGCAGTTCTTC.